The present TCR beta chain was sequenced within a study of early T cells in non-severe SARS-CoV-2 infection (dated by TCRdb to the early 2020s). For the wider study: TCR sequencing used bulk RNA from unsorted whole blood, so alpha and beta chains could not be paired. Study-level results and caveats: VDJdb matching was skewed toward anti-spike CD8 responses and likely underestimated virus-specific expansions by missing private and CD4 specificities.

CDR1 and CDR2 (SGDLS, YYNGEE) derive from the germline V gene. V lost 4 bases and J lost 1 base; the stretch between them is 11 bases long. The CDR3 measures 14 amino acids from cysteine to phenylalanine. Only the CDR3 DNA stays, 42 bases, in frame from base 1. The library was obtained by 5' RACE. This sample was sequenced with a NextSeq 500. The TCR library protocol attached unique molecular identifiers to individual cDNA molecules to correct for sequencing error and PCR bias. Both TCR alpha and beta chains were sequenced, and tight co-correlation was observed between alpha and beta sequence abundances in each sample. The authors' pipeline ran thus. Decombinator V4 was used to perform V gene, J gene and CDR3 annotation of TCR sequences. Expanded TCRs were defined as changing significantly between any two time points under a Poisson model with p below 0.0001. Abundances of TCRs were expressed as counts per million after normalisation to the total number of TCRs sequenced in each sample. MAIT TCRs were defined by TRAV1-2 paired with TRAJ12, TRAJ20 or TRAJ33, and iNKT TCRs by TRAV10 paired with TRAJ18. A search of VDJdb, accessed on 1 November 2021, was run for TCRs annotated to CMV, EBV and SARS-CoV-2, with TCRs annotated for multiple antigens excluded. TCRdb redid the processing of the public reads, applying fastp at Q25 and MiXCR, and retained in-frame beta chains. Identical CDR3 proteins give one entry, which carries the most common genes and DNA. Here the V and J calls rest on TCRdb's processing, not on the authors' analysis. The sample table records around 55,000 distinct CDR3 sequences; approximately 12% of these occur just once. 1.2% to 1.5% of the sample is taken by the ten largest.

This was a case-control study nested in a cohort of healthcare workers in London, UK, who had nasopharyngeal swab PCR tests and blood samples taken every week. Healthcare workers were recruited during the week of the UK lockdown, between 23 and 31 March 2020, and followed weekly for up to roughly 15 weeks. A few counts support this clonotype. Its antigen is not yet known. No per-base quality is available; no much larger clone lies one base away. Sequenced sample: whole blood. This chain is built from TRBV9 and TRBJ1-1; a tentative D match to TRBD1 spans 5 bases. This TCR came from an adult who was a healthcare worker with PCR-confirmed SARS-CoV-2 infection or an uninfected control (not recorded which). The CDR3 protein sequence reads: CASSLGQRNTEAFF. The nucleotide sequence is TGTGCCAGCAGCTTGGGGCAGCGGAACACTGAAGCTTTCTTT.